The T cell receptor beta chain under discussion was sequenced for a study of cytomegalovirus exposure and HLA in healthy donors. Turning to the study itself: An early release of data contained about 85 million unique TCRs, which came from HLA-typed donors. Broader study findings: Later work showed greater clonal expansion in HLA-associated TCR beta chains than in equally common others. Researchers had no immune exposure information except CMV serostatus available.

Comment on this clone: Its antigen is currently unknown.

The CDR3 totals 15 residues. Germline V CDR1 and CDR2: SNHLY, FYNNEI. Germline trimming cut 2 bases from V and 7 bases from J; bases unmatched to any gene: 7. The PCR made use of 60 Vbeta and 13 Jbeta primers. This table comes from immunoSEQ multiplex PCR, and its TCRdb copy is limited to in-frame clones, with some not included. Counted here are over 200,000 clones, 85% to 90% occurring once; the ten biggest clones make up approximately 1%. The V gene is TRBV2, the J gene TRBJ2-1; TRBD2 matches at 8 bases. The sequencing input was PBMCs. This clonotype was obtained from a young woman in good health and CMV-seronegative. Here the CDR3 DNA reads TGTGCCAGCAGTGAAAGCGGGGGCGCCAGGAATGAGCAGTTCTTC. It specifies CASSESGGARNEQFF. The variable domain in full, with the rest retrieved from reference TRBV2 and TRBJ2-1, is EPEVTQTPSHQVTQMGQEVILRCVPISNHLYFYWYRQILGQKVEFLVSFYNNEISEKSEIFDDQFSVERPDGSNFTLKIRSTKLEDSAMYFCASSESGGARNEQFFGPGTRLTVL.